The rows below give T cell receptor beta chains drawn from one sample of a study of PD-L1 blockade in urothelial cancer. Method: immunoSEQ multiplex PCR; TCRdb's copy keeps in-frame clones and lacks some. The table shows some 80,000 clones, with about nine tenths occurring only once. The sequences come from PBMCs, collected around atezolizumab (anti-PD-L1) treatment. The receptors come from a woman in her 70s with urothelial cancer. The conserved cysteine and the conserved F or W are not part of the CDR3 here.

j_call,v_call,cdr3_aa
TRBJ1-4,TRBV10-3,AIKADRAVATNEKLF
TRBJ2-3,TRBV6-1,ASSEVESPQY
TRBJ2-2,TRBV5-4,ASSLVGTNTGELF
TRBJ1-4,TRBV7-2,ASSRNRDEKLF
TRBJ2-7,TRBV7-9,ASSPEGSGGSYEQY
TRBJ2-7,TRBV27,ASNWGGGAGDEQY
TRBJ1-1,TRBV5-1,ASSREDTEAF
TRBJ1-6,TRBV6-5,ASSYSYRGRSPLH
TRBJ2-2,TRBV9,ASSQELAGGDTGELF
TRBJ2-2,TRBV7-2,ASSSNWGLANTGELF
TRBJ2-4,TRBV4-2,ASSQDSERLLAKNIQY
TRBJ1-5,TRBV21-1,ASSKAGEVVDQPQH
TRBJ1-2,TRBV7-2,ASRPDRAFYYGYT
TRBJ2-3,TRBV6-5,ASSHLAGGPDTQY
TRBJ2-7,TRBV4-1,ASSQELDSYYEQY
TRBJ2-1,TRBV4-2,ASSQDKRQTYNEQF
TRBJ1-5,TRBV30,AWSSPGQLGNQPQH
TRBJ2-2,TRBV7-3,ASSPLTGELF
TRBJ1-1,TRBV5-5,ASSLGRQGAVRSTEAF
TRBJ2-7,TRBV18,ASSPPGLSYEQY
TRBJ2-6,TRBV5-1,ASSLAPGGSGANVLT
TRBJ2-7,TRBV2,ASSVGGGPYEQY
TRBJ2-7,TRBV5-1,ASSLDDGVEQY
TRBJ2-1,TRBV5-1,ASSLVVAGVNEQF
TRBJ1-5,TRBV2,ASSERTGPNQPQH
TRBJ1-2,TRBV7-8,ASSRRDRAGGYT
TRBJ2-3,TRBV9,ASSVGGRRTDTQY
TRBJ1-1,TRBV7-6,ASSKDTNTEAF
TRBJ2-3,TRBV5-6,ASSYSGVTDTQY
TRBJ2-1,TRBV19,ASSTLAGHSYNEQF
TRBJ1-5,TRBV5-6,ASSFRGSNQPQH
TRBJ2-1,TRBV5-6,ASRRRTGSYNEQF
TRBJ2-3,TRBV29-1,SVRGRRTDTQY
TRBJ2-3,TRBV10-1,ASSTGMGADTQY
TRBJ1-3,TRBV7-6,ASSSRHYSGNTIY
TRBJ2-3,TRBV10-1,ASSELAGALRDTQY
TRBJ2-1,TRBV5-1,ASSLVASGGKGYNEQF
TRBJ2-1,TRBV27,ASSLSSAGGWDEQF
TRBJ1-3,TRBV6-6,ASSPGTDSGNTIY
TRBJ1-5,TRBV2,ASSDNNQPQH
TRBJ2-3,TRBV7-6,ASSLVDGVTDTQY
TRBJ2-1,TRBV11-3,ASSLGQVYNEQF
TRBJ2-5,TRBV9,ASSTGTSGKETQY
TRBJ1-2,TRBV4-1,ASSPQGQSRTRVYGYT
TRBJ2-5,TRBV10-3,AISEPRGNQETQY
TRBJ1-5,TRBV7-8,ASSLASGQPQH